The subject of this entry is one T cell receptor beta chain. Study processing details: Researchers report that nucleated cell counts were estimated from reference gene primer amplification. Here immunoSEQ multiplex PCR was the method, and the copy in TCRdb shows in-frame clones only, minus some. That table supplies the V and J calls and clone size; D and trimming were determined from the DNA. Of 53,000 or so clones in the sample, over 90% were seen once. V lost 5 bases and J 4 bases, leaving 9 bases between the germline ends. This CDR3 is 13 amino acids long. Germline V gene lookup returns CDR1 SEHNR and CDR2 FQNEAQ (reference sequence). These data belong to a study of blood T cell repertoires in COVID-19. Study overall: Acute-phase and convalescent COVID-19 samples originated in the United States, Italy and Spain. T cells, B-cell-depleted T cells, or PBMCs supplied cDNA or gDNA.

This sequence joins TRBV7-9 and TRBJ1-5, with D perhaps matching TRBD1 (5 bases). Sequencing used peripheral blood. The receptor's source is a human donor in a cohort sampled during active COVID-19. CDR3 residues: CASSGGANQPQHF. The CDR3 nucleotides read TGTGCCAGCAGCGGCGGGGCTAATCAGCCCCAGCATTTT.